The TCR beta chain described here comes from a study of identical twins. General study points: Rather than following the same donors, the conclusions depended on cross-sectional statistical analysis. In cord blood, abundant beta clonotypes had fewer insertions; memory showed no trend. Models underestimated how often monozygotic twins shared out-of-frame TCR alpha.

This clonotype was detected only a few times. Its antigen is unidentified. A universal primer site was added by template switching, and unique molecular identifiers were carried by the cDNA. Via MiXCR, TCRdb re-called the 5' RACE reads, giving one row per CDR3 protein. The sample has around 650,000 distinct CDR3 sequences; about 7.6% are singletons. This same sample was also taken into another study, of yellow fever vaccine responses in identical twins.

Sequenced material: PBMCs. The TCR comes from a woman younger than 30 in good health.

CDR3 nucleotide sequence: TGCAGTGCCAACCGACCAGACGGGGGGAACGAGCAGTACTTC. Translation gives CSANRPDGGNEQYF. This chain uses TRBV20-1 with TRBJ2-7; 7 bases map to TRBD2. The CDR3 is made up of 14 amino acids. Germline values: CDR1 DFQATT, CDR2 SNEGSKA (reference sequence). V shed 6 bases, J shed 5 bases, and the junction held 13 bases outside the gene matches.